Below, 23 T cell receptor beta chains from the same sample are listed, as sequenced in a study of shared clonotypes between healthy human individuals. Profiled with immunoSEQ multiplex PCR; TCRdb holds only in-frame clones, not every one. Of around 1.9 million clones detected, approximately 94% appear once; the ten largest clones hold over 1.5%. Naive CD8 cells were CD45RO-negative, positively selected for CCR7, excluding terminally differentiated effector memory CD45RA+ cells. Sequenced sample: naive CD8+ T cells from PBMCs. The receptors here all came from a man aged 18-30 years in good health. Some clones in this sample may be carry-over from other donors' samples.

The rearrangement joins TRBV9 to TRBJ2-3, with no clear D. V was shortened by 0 bases and J by 2 bases, with 10 bases between the two germline ends. Germline V gives CDR1 SGDLS, CDR2 YYNGEE. The CDR3 has 15 residues. The CDR3 DNA reads TGTGCCAGCAGCGTAGCACTTCCGTTCACAGATACGCAGTATTTT. It translates to CASSVALPFTDTQYF.

The V gene is TRBV19, the J gene TRBJ2-2; 10 nucleotides align to TRBD1. Germline V CDR1 and CDR2: LNHDA, SQIVND (reference sequence). J lost 11 bases, V lost 5 bases, and 8 bases had no gene match. The CDR3 length is 14 residues. In nucleotides, the CDR3 is TGTGCCAGTAGTCCCAGGACAGGGGGATTAGAGCTGTTTTTT. Its protein product is CASSPRTGGLELFF.

This rearrangement joins TRBV30 to TRBJ1-6, with 9 bases fitting TRBD1. Germline V lookup: CDR1 GTSNPN, CDR2 SVGIG (reference sequence). Losses at the gene ends were 1 base for V and 7 bases for J; bases not matched to a gene: 5. The CDR3 loop spans 15 amino acids. The CDR3 region has the DNA TGTGCCTGGAGTGGGGGGACAGGGATGAATTCACCCCTCCACTTT. Protein product: CAWSGGTGMNSPLHF. Full variable domain (missing parts from reference TRBV30 and TRBJ1-6): SQTIHQWPATLVQPVGSPLSLECTVEGTSNPNLYWYRQAAGRGLQLLFYSVGIGQISSEVPQNLSASRPQDRQFILSSKKLLLSDSGFYLCAWSGGTGMNSPLHFGNGTRLTVT.

The chain recombines TRBV11-2 with TRBJ2-7; D gene unclear. CDR1 is SGHAT, CDR2 FQNNGV, per germline. The CDR3 consists of 14 residues. The V end was cut by 2 bases, the J end by 2 bases, with 10 bases between. The CDR3 here is CASSLHPFTYEQYF. For the CDR3, the DNA is TGTGCCAGCAGCTTACATCCTTTTACCTACGAGCAGTACTTC.

Regarding this clone: This CDR3 is also generated by other DNA sequences in the sample. The V gene is TRBV27, the J gene TRBJ2-7; D unresolved. The germline V gene encodes CDR1 MNHEY and CDR2 SMNVEV (reference sequence). Trimming cost V 2 bases and J 2 bases, with 7 bases left between them. This CDR3 contains 13 residues. This CDR3 reads CASSLTSAYEQYF. The DNA for the CDR3 is TGTGCCAGCAGTTTAACGAGCGCCTACGAGCAGTACTTC.

CDR3 loop: CASSLGVFYEQYF. CDR3 nucleotides: TGTGCCAGCAGCTTAGGGGTTTTCTACGAGCAGTACTTC. The V call is TRBV7-9, the J call TRBJ2-7; D gene ambiguous. Germline V CDR1 and CDR2: SEHNR, FQNEAQ (reference sequence). Deletions cut 1 base from V and 3 bases from J, with 7 bases between. The CDR3 has 13 residues.

This chain links TRBV4-3 with TRBJ2-5, with TRBD2 matching over 8 bases. Germline CDR1 and CDR2: LGHNA and YSLEER. V shed 0 bases and J 2 bases; nucleotides not matched to a gene: 5. The CDR3 extends over 16 amino acids. DNA of the CDR3: TGCGCCAGCAGCCAAGACCTAGCGGGTCTACAAGAGACCCAGTACTTC. Amino acid sequence: CASSQDLAGLQETQYF.

V and J are TRBV27 and TRBJ2-7; 8 bases align to TRBD1. The CDR3 spans 15 residues. The junction had 7 bases not matched to a gene; V was cut back by 3 bases and J by 3 bases. Germline-derived CDR1 and CDR2 are MNHEY and SMNVEV (reference sequence). CDR3 in amino acids: CASSFVGRGLYEQYF. The CDR3 region has the DNA TGTGCCAGCAGTTTTGTGGGCAGGGGGCTCTACGAGCAGTACTTC.

This clone was observed a few times. The chain combines TRBV25-1 with TRBJ2-7; D may be TRBD1 (6 bases). Trimming pared 3 bases from V and 5 bases from J, leaving 14 bases between. CDR1 MGHDK and CDR2 SYGVNS come from the germline V gene. The CDR3 runs 14 residues. The CDR3 loop is CASSDRMAGDEQYF. CDR3 in DNA: TGTGCCAGCAGTGACAGAATGGCAGGGGACGAGCAGTACTTC.

The chain carries TRBV29-1 and TRBJ2-7; TRBD1 might be the D (6 bases). The germline V gene has CDR1 SQVTM and CDR2 ANQGSEA. The CDR3 covers 13 residues. V was pared by 6 bases and J by 3 bases, with 15 bases between. In nucleotides, the CDR3 is TGCAGCGTCATGACAGGAAGGCTCTACGAGCAGTACTTC. This sequence encodes CSVMTGRLYEQYF.

V gene TRBV28 combines with J gene TRBJ1-2, with no clear D. Germline CDR1 reads MDHEN; CDR2 reads SYDVKM. This CDR3 contains 16 residues. The germline V and J ends were trimmed by 2 bases and 8 bases, with 21 bases remaining between them. DNA for the CDR3: TGTGCCAGCAGTTTAGCTACCGGTAATAAGGTGGAGGGCTACACCTTC. It specifies CASSLATGNKVEGYTF.

The V gene is TRBV5-1, the J gene TRBJ1-1; D unresolved. The germline CDR1 and CDR2 sequences are SGHRS and YFSETQ. This CDR3 is built from 13 residues. Between the trimmed V and J ends, which lost 1 base and 7 bases, there was a span of 11 bases. Here the CDR3 reads CASSLRRQDEAFF. The CDR3 DNA is TGCGCCAGCAGCTTGCGCAGGCAGGATGAAGCTTTCTTT.

The chain joins TRBV25-1 to TRBJ2-6; D remains ambiguous. This CDR3 has 14 amino acids. Germline V gene sequence: CDR1 MGHDK, CDR2 SYGVNS. Trimming pared 5 bases from V and 6 bases from J, leaving 11 bases between. CDR3 nucleotides: TGTGCCAGCAGTAGGACGTCTTCGGCCAACGTCCTGACTTTC. Translation: CASSRTSSANVLTF.

The rearrangement links TRBV15 to TRBJ1-2, with D unresolved. V was clipped by 5 bases and J by 8 bases, with 15 bases between them. Germline CDR1 and CDR2: LNHNV and YYDKDF (reference sequence). CDR3 length: 13 residues. CDR3 protein: CATSPTSLKGYTF. Written as DNA, the CDR3 is TGTGCCACCAGCCCGACCTCCTTGAAGGGCTACACCTTC.

This chain links TRBV30 with TRBJ1-5; D might be TRBD1 (6 bases). Germline CDR1 and CDR2: GTSNPN and SVGIG (reference sequence). The germline V and J ends were trimmed by 1 base and 9 bases, with 19 bases remaining between them. This CDR3 region has 15 residues. The CDR3 loop reads CAWSEGPIGGGPQHF. The CDR3 nucleotides are TGTGCCTGGAGTGAGGGCCCCATAGGGGGTGGGCCCCAGCATTTT. Supplemented by reference TRBV30 and TRBJ1-5, the full variable domain reads SQTIHQWPATLVQPVGSPLSLECTVEGTSNPNLYWYRQAAGRGLQLLFYSVGIGQISSEVPQNLSASRPQDRQFILSSKKLLLSDSGFYLCAWSEGPIGGGPQHFGDGTRLSIL.

The CDR3 bases are TGTGCCAGCAGCTTAGTTGCAGGTGATAATTCACCCCTCCACTTT. Protein sequence: CASSLVAGDNSPLHF. The chain employs TRBV7-9 and TRBJ1-6, with D unclear. V shed 1 base and J shed 5 bases, with 9 bases lying between them. The CDR3 consists of 15 residues. Germline V gene data show CDR1 as SEHNR and CDR2 as FQNEAQ (reference sequence).

The rearrangement links TRBV10-3 to TRBJ2-1; D gene uncertain. V lost 4 bases and J 4 bases, leaving 14 bases between the germline ends. CDR3 length: 15 residues. Germline CDR1 is ENHRY and CDR2 is SYGVKD. CDR3 sequence: CAISGGVVGYNEQFF. For the CDR3, the DNA is TGTGCCATCAGTGGGGGTGTTGTCGGGTACAATGAGCAGTTCTTC.

The gene calls are TRBV9 and TRBJ2-7; 8 bases agree with TRBD1. The CDR3 totals 16 residues. The germline V gene encodes CDR1 SGDLS and CDR2 YYNGEE. V lost 3 bases, J lost 2 bases, and 10 bases stayed unmatched. This CDR3 reads CASSASTGDRTYEQYF. The CDR3 DNA is TGTGCCAGCAGCGCATCGACAGGGGACCGTACCTACGAGCAGTACTTC.

In DNA, the CDR3 is TGTGCCAGCAGTGAGGTAGTGGGCACTGAAGCTTTCTTT. Translating it yields CASSEVVGTEAFF. The chain couples TRBV2 to TRBJ1-1, with D uncertain. The germline V gene encodes CDR1 SNHLY and CDR2 FYNNEI. The germline V and J ends were trimmed by 3 bases and 4 bases, with 9 bases remaining between them. CDR3 length equals 13 residues.

V gene TRBV27 combines with J gene TRBJ2-1, with D perhaps matching TRBD1 or TRBD2 (5 bases each). The CDR3 has 16 residues. CDR1 MNHEY and CDR2 SMNVEV come from the germline V gene (reference sequence). The V end was cut by 1 base, the J end by 5 bases, with 15 bases between. CDR3 DNA: TGTGCCAGCAGTTTATATAGGGGAGTAGTTGACAATGAGCAGTTCTTC. Translated, it gives CASSLYRGVVDNEQFF.

This chain uses TRBV7-9 with TRBJ2-1; 11 bases fit TRBD1. The CDR3 is 14 residues long. CDR1 and CDR2 (germline): SEHNR, FQNEAQ (reference sequence). V was pared by 5 bases and J by 10 bases, with 7 bases of the junction left unmatched. Here the CDR3 reads CASSPGQGAREQFF. The CDR3 nucleotides are TGTGCCAGCAGCCCCGGACAGGGGGCGAGGGAGCAGTTCTTC.

This chain joins TRBV10-3 and TRBJ2-3; unclear D gene. This CDR3 is built from 17 residues. Germline loops: CDR1 ENHRY, CDR2 SYGVKD. V shed 0 bases and J shed 6 bases, with 19 bases lying between them. CDR3 DNA sequence: TGTGCCATCAGTGAGTCGACTCGGGCACCCCAAGGGGATACGCAGTATTTT. Translating it yields CAISESTRAPQGDTQYF.

The rearrangement uses TRBV6-5 and TRBJ1-1; weak D call: TRBD1 (6 bases). From germline, CDR1 is MNHEY and CDR2 SVGAGI. Trimming removed 6 bases from V and 8 bases from J, with 16 bases in between. This CDR3 is 13 amino acids long. CDR3 amino acids: CASSPSIQGEAFF. CDR3 DNA sequence: TGTGCCAGCAGCCCGTCGATACAGGGCGAAGCTTTCTTT.